What follows are 30 T cell receptor beta chains derived from one specimen sequenced in a study of technical replicates of blood from several donors. The protocol was immunoSEQ multiplex PCR, while the TCRdb copy is restricted to in-frame clones and leaves out a portion. Of some 80,000 clones in the sample, 95% to 98% were seen once. Sequencing input: T cells isolated from PBMCs. The source is a human donor in good health.

This sequence joins TRBV7-9 and TRBJ1-4, with 7 bases that match TRBD1. The trim removed 5 bases at V and 4 bases at J, leaving 13 bases unmatched. The CDR3 runs 17 residues. The V gene's germline CDR1 is SEHNR and CDR2 FQNEAQ (reference sequence). DNA for the CDR3: TGTGCCAGCAGCCTCCCTTTTGGGACAGTCTTTAATGAAAAACTGTTTTTT. It encodes CASSLPFGTVFNEKLFF.

The V call is TRBV13, the J call TRBJ2-3; a weak D match, TRBD1 (6 bases). The germline V gene has CDR1 PRHDT and CDR2 FYEKMQ (reference sequence). The CDR3 is 13 amino acids. V gave up 5 bases and J gave up 3 bases, with 9 bases separating them. The CDR3 DNA follows: TGTGCCAGCAGCCTACAGGGTACAGATACGCAGTATTTT. This encodes CASSLQGTDTQYF.

The rearrangement joins TRBV6-1 to TRBJ2-2, with 8 positions matching TRBD1. CDR1 is MNHNS and CDR2 is SASEGT in the germline V gene. This CDR3 spans 13 amino acids. Losses at the gene ends were 7 bases for V and 4 bases for J; bases not matched to a gene: 2. This CDR3 is CASTGTGTGELFF. CDR3 nucleotides: TGTGCCAGCACCGGGACAGGCACCGGGGAGCTGTTTTTT.

The gene calls are TRBV10-2 and TRBJ2-1; tentatively, D is TRBD2 (6 bases). The CDR3 sequence is 15 residues long. Germline assignment: CDR1 WSHSY and CDR2 SAAADI. V lost 4 bases, J lost 2 bases, and 12 bases lay in between. The CDR3 protein is CASSGSGVAYNEQFF. In DNA form, the CDR3 reads TGCGCCAGCAGTGGGTCGGGAGTTGCCTACAATGAGCAGTTCTTC.

The J gene is TRBJ1-1, the V gene TRBV10-1; 7 bases agree with TRBD1. V dropped 9 bases and J dropped 2; count of bases not matched to a gene: 6. The CDR3 extends over 13 amino acids. Germline CDR1 and CDR2: WNHNN and SYGVQD (reference sequence). This CDR3 is CASTGTANTEAFF. DNA for the CDR3: TGCGCCAGTACCGGGACAGCTAACACTGAAGCTTTCTTT.

This chain links TRBV28 with TRBJ1-1, with D tentatively TRBD1 (6 bases). The V gene's germline CDR1 is MDHEN and CDR2 SYDVKM. V lost 9 bases to trimming and J lost 3 bases, with 14 bases between them. The CDR3 contains 13 residues. CDR3 nucleotide sequence: TGTGCCAGTCGCCGGTGGACAGACACTGAAGCTTTCTTT. Translated: CASRRWTDTEAFF.

The chain is built from TRBV2 and TRBJ1-1; the D is unclear. Germline V lookup: CDR1 SNHLY, CDR2 FYNNEI. V lost 6 bases to trimming and J lost 7 bases, with 9 bases between them. The CDR3 is 11 amino acids. The CDR3 DNA is TGTGCCAGCAGACTATACCTTGAAGCTTTCTTT. The encoded protein is CASRLYLEAFF.

The rearrangement links TRBV7-9 to TRBJ2-7; 10 bases line up with TRBD1. V was pared by 1 base and J by 2 bases, with 11 bases of the junction left unmatched. Germline CDR1 is SEHNR and CDR2 is FQNEAQ (reference sequence). The CDR3 covers 18 residues. CDR3 DNA: TGTGCCAGCAGCTTAGGGGGCGACAGGGGGCGAAATCCCTACGAGCAGTACTTC. This translates into CASSLGGDRGRNPYEQYF.

The chain combines TRBV9 with TRBJ1-3; the D is unclear. The V gene lost 4 bases and the J gene lost 2 bases, with 13 bases spanning the gap. The CDR3 extends over 15 amino acids. CDR1 SGDLS and CDR2 YYNGEE come from the germline V gene. The CDR3 protein is CASSPTGMAGNTIYF. CDR3 sequence (DNA): TGTGCCAGCAGCCCGACGGGGATGGCTGGAAACACCATATATTTT.

This clone was observed a single time. The J gene is TRBJ1-2, the V gene TRBV4-3; 7 bases map to TRBD1. CDR1 and CDR2 (germline): LGHNA, YSLEER. The CDR3 runs 16 residues. V was clipped by 1 base and J by 0 bases; unmatched bases: 5. The CDR3 DNA is TGCGCCAGCAGCCAAGCCTATGGGACAGCTAACTATGGCTACACCTTC. Its protein is CASSQAYGTANYGYTF.

The count of this clone is one. The DNA for the CDR3 is TGTGCCAGCAGTTTGCGTGGGACAGGGGAGGGCACTGAAGCTTTCTTT. Its protein is CASSLRGTGEGTEAFF. V is TRBV28 and J is TRBJ1-1; TRBD1 matches at 10 bases. CDR1 is MDHEN, CDR2 SYDVKM, per germline. The CDR3 extends over 16 amino acids. Trimming removed 3 bases from V and 4 bases from J; junction bases left unmatched: 8.

This chain links TRBV30 with TRBJ2-7; 8 nucleotides line up with TRBD1. Germline assignment: CDR1 GTSNPN and CDR2 SVGIG (reference sequence). Trimming took 5 bases from V and 4 from J; bases not matched to a gene: 4. The CDR3 consists of 12 residues. The CDR3 coding sequence is TGTGCCTGGCAGGGGGCCCCTTACGAGCAGTACTTC. Amino acids: CAWQGAPYEQYF.

The chain uses TRBV6-5 and TRBJ2-7; 7 positions match TRBD1. The germline gives CDR1 MNHEY, CDR2 SVGAGI. This CDR3 is 12 amino acids long. Trimming cost V 5 bases and J 5 bases; bases outside gene matches: 3. DNA of the CDR3: TGTGCCAGCAGTCCCACAGGGGACGAGCAGTACTTC. It encodes CASSPTGDEQYF.

This clone came up once. The genes are TRBV11-3 and TRBJ2-5; 11 bases agree with TRBD2. Germline CDR1 SGHNT, CDR2 YENEEA. The CDR3 contains 14 residues. With V trimmed by 5 bases and J by 3 bases, 2 bases remained unmatched. CDR3: CASSPGLAEETQYF. The CDR3 bases are TGTGCCAGCAGCCCGGGACTAGCGGAAGAGACCCAGTACTTC.

V usage is TRBV11-3 and J usage is TRBJ2-1; D may be TRBD2 (6 bases). CDR3 length: 15 amino acids. V gave up 0 bases and J gave up 7 bases, with 13 bases separating them. CDR1 and CDR2 from the germline V gene are SGHNT and YENEEA. The CDR3 bases are TGTGCCAGCAGCTTAGATTCGGGAGAGTGGAATGAGCAGTTCTTC. Protein product: CASSLDSGEWNEQFF.

This clone was counted once. This sequence joins TRBV6-1 and TRBJ2-7, with TRBD2 as a possible D gene (5 bases). CDR3 length: 13 residues. The germline V gene encodes CDR1 MNHNS and CDR2 SASEGT. Between the trimmed V and J ends, which lost 4 bases and 7 bases, there was a span of 14 bases. The CDR3 region has the DNA TGTGCCAGCAGTGGAGGGTCCCTGGGGGAGCAGTACTTC. It yields the protein CASSGGSLGEQYF.

For this clone: The junction does not match germline at one end; this may be a read error. The rearrangement uses TRBV7-7 and TRBJ2-5, with 9 bases fitting TRBD1. The CDR3 loop spans 14 amino acids. CDR1 and CDR2 from the germline V gene are SSHAT and FNYEAQ (reference sequence). The CDR3 region has the DNA TGTGCTAGCAGCGTAATGACAGGGGGAGAGACCCAGTACTTC. This gives the protein CASSVMTGGETQYF.

The rearrangement joins TRBV30 to TRBJ1-5; D is unclear. Germline V lookup: CDR1 GTSNPN, CDR2 SVGIG (reference sequence). The CDR3 totals 13 residues. V dropped 2 bases and J dropped 7 bases, with 12 bases sitting between them. The CDR3 nucleotides are TGTGCCTGGAGTCCAGACATTGAGCAGCCCCAGCATTTT. It is translated as CAWSPDIEQPQHF.

The CDR3 DNA sequence: TGCGCCAGCAGCATAGCTAGTGAGGCGAGCTACGAGCAGTACTTC. Residues: CASSIASEASYEQYF. This sequence joins TRBV5-1 and TRBJ2-7; D is ambiguous. The length of the CDR3 is 15 residues. V dropped 4 bases and J dropped 3 bases, with 17 bases sitting between them. CDR1 SGHRS and CDR2 YFSETQ come from the germline V gene.

The CDR3: CASSQRGAGNEQFF. The CDR3 DNA reads as TGTGCCAGCAGCCAACGGGGGGCGGGGAATGAGCAGTTCTTC. The genes are TRBV14 and TRBJ2-1; TRBD2 is a possible D gene (7 bases). This CDR3 contains 14 residues. CDR1 SGHDN and CDR2 FVKESK come from the germline V gene. The V and J ends lost 2 bases and 7 bases respectively, with 12 bases between them.

The chain links TRBV6-1 to TRBJ1-2, with TRBD1 identical over 7 bases. The CDR3 totals 12 residues. From germline, CDR1 is MNHNS and CDR2 SASEGT. V was clipped by 3 bases and J by 10 bases; unmatched bases: 5. Here the CDR3 DNA reads TGTGCCAGCAGTGAGGGGACAGCAACCTACACCTTC. It is translated as CASSEGTATYTF.

The genes are TRBV4-2 and TRBJ1-1, with D unresolved. V lost 2 bases to trimming and J lost 8 bases, with 15 bases between them. The CDR3 extends over 14 amino acids. Per germline, CDR1 LGHNA and CDR2 YNFKEQ. The chain's CDR3 is CASSQPEPAAEAFF. CDR3 coding DNA: TGTGCCAGCAGCCAACCGGAGCCAGCCGCCGAAGCTTTCTTT.

V and J are TRBV7-2 and TRBJ1-5, with D uncertain. The CDR3 totals 13 residues. The germline CDR1 and CDR2 sequences are SGHTA and FQGNSA. The V gene lost 5 bases and the J gene lost 0 bases, with 5 bases spanning the gap. The CDR3 region has the DNA TGTGCCAGCAGCCGGTATAGCAATCAGCCCCAGCATTTT. Its translation: CASSRYSNQPQHF. The variable domain in full, with the rest retrieved from reference TRBV7-2 and TRBJ1-5, is GAGVSQSPSNKVTEKGKDVELRCDPISGHTALYWYRQSLGQGLEFLIYFQGNSAPDKSGLPSDRFSAERTGGSVSTLTIQRTQQEDSAVYLCASSRYSNQPQHFGDGTRLSIL.

V is TRBV18 and J is TRBJ1-1; D ambiguous. Trimming shortened V by 1 base and J by 0 bases, and 12 bases separated the two germline ends. Germline-derived CDR1 and CDR2 are KGHSH and LQKENI. The CDR3 has 16 amino acids. Here the CDR3 DNA reads TGTGCCAGCTCACCACTCCCCTCAGGTATGAACACTGAAGCTTTCTTT. This translates into CASSPLPSGMNTEAFF.

The V call is TRBV9, the J call TRBJ1-2, with 10 bases that match TRBD1. There are 16 residues in the CDR3. The V gene end was trimmed by 2 bases and the J gene end by 4 bases; junction bases not matched to a gene: 8. Per germline, CDR1 SGDLS and CDR2 YYNGEE. This CDR3 reads CASSVGDRGTGYGYTF. In DNA, the CDR3 is TGTGCCAGCAGCGTGGGGGACAGGGGAACGGGCTATGGCTACACCTTC.

This clone showed up just once. The chain couples TRBV28 to TRBJ2-1; 8 bases map to TRBD1. Germline V gene data show CDR1 as MDHEN and CDR2 as SYDVKM. The junction had 6 bases not matched to a gene; V was cut back by 5 bases and J by 3 bases. The CDR3 length is 15 residues. The CDR3 DNA reads TGTGCCAGCAGTCACAGGGGGAGCTACTACAATGAGCAGTTCTTC. Translated, it gives CASSHRGSYYNEQFF.

The chain links TRBV28 to TRBJ2-7; TRBD2 matches at 9 bases. The V gene's germline CDR1 is MDHEN and CDR2 SYDVKM. V lost 5 bases and J lost 5; bases outside the gene matches: 10. The CDR3 extends over 15 amino acids. The CDR3 loop reads CASSPPGLASNEQYF. The CDR3 DNA sequence: TGTGCCAGCAGTCCCCCGGGACTAGCATCAAACGAGCAGTACTTC.

This clone was found once. The rearrangement uses TRBV9 and TRBJ2-7, with a possible D match to TRBD2 (6 bases). With 3 bases removed from V and 4 bases from J, the gap between germline ends came to 11 bases. The length of the CDR3 is 13 residues. Germline V gene lookup returns CDR1 SGDLS and CDR2 YYNGEE. For the CDR3, the DNA is TGTGCCAGCAGCGCCCCCCGGGAGTACGAGCAGTACTTC. It encodes CASSAPREYEQYF.

This clone was observed a single time. The rearrangement links TRBV11-2 to TRBJ2-7, with D perhaps TRBD2 (6 bases). The V end was cut by 5 bases, the J end by 6 bases, with 17 bases between. The germline V gene has CDR1 SGHAT and CDR2 FQNNGV. This CDR3 contains 14 residues. The CDR3: CASSPAGTVGEQYF. The CDR3, as DNA: TGTGCCAGCAGCCCCGCCGGGACTGTGGGCGAGCAGTACTTC. Variable domain in full (rest from reference TRBV11-2 and TRBJ2-7): EAGVAQSPRYKIIEKRQSVAFWCNPISGHATLYWYQQILGQGPKLLIQFQNNGVVDDSQLPKDRFSAERLKGVDSTLKIQPAKLEDSAVYLCASSPAGTVGEQYFGPGTRLTVT.

The chain couples TRBV30 to TRBJ1-4; D ambiguous. The CDR3 has 12 amino acids. V lost 8 bases and J 5 bases, leaving 12 bases between the germline ends. Per the germline V gene, CDR1 is GTSNPN and CDR2 is SVGIG (reference sequence). The CDR3 coding sequence is TGTGCCCAAGCCGTGGAGAATGAAAAACTGTTTTTT. It yields the protein CAQAVENEKLFF. Full variable domain (missing parts from reference TRBV30 and TRBJ1-4): SQTIHQWPATLVQPVGSPLSLECTVEGTSNPNLYWYRQAAGRGLQLLFYSVGIGQISSEVPQNLSASRPQDRQFILSSKKLLLSDSGFYLCAQAVENEKLFFGSGTQLSVL.